This T cell receptor beta chain originates from a study of blood T cell repertoires in COVID-19 (dated by TCRdb to between 2020 and 2021). In the study overall: Samples from collaborators originated in the United States, Italy and Spain and spanned both the acute and convalescent phases of COVID-19. The material from the prospective study consisted of cDNA or gDNA derived from T cells, B-cell-depleted T cells, or PBMCs. Subjects who had been exposed to COVID-19, were actively infected with it, or had recovered from it provided the deeply sampled blood TCRbeta repertoires that made up the dataset. A freely available public database, intended as a resource for researchers studying the immune response to SARS-CoV-2, is where the repertoires were released. Samples came from the ongoing ImmuneRACE study (first 160 participants) plus 1,254 subjects from 6 global collaborators. A de-identified subject ID, COVID-19 status, age in years and sex were almost always included in the sample metadata. Where HLA class I and class II types were available, the types were taken from metadata supplied by the sample provider, not from assay-based typing. Study-wide conclusions, independent of this receptor: The quantity of clinical and demographic metadata differed by source and by participant and was supplied without curation.

Of note for this clone: Its antigen is not yet known. Base qualities are not at hand, and no much larger clone is one base apart.

The immunoSEQ Assay, a bias-controlled multiplex PCR, was used to amplify TCRbeta CDR3 regions from genomic DNA. The published analysis was carried out like this. Nucleated cell counts per sample were estimated from amplification of reference gene primers within the assay. Sequence reads were collapsed and filtered to measure the absolute abundance of every unique TCRbeta CDR3 rearrangement. For each sample, productive Simpson clonality was calculated by taking the square root of Simpson's diversity index across productive rearrangements. Entries here come from immuneACCESS through TCRdb and include only in-frame sequences with V and J called. Some clones fail to appear in such tables; in the studies checked, an unresolved V gene covers under half of the shortfall, and the cause of the remainder is unknown. The V and J calls and clone size were taken over from that table, and D and trimming were inferred from the DNA. The sample table shows roughly 170,000 clones, and around 82% are seen once. 15% to 20% of the sample lies in the top ten.

V ends up 4 bases short and J 10 bases short, with an unmatched junction base count of 9. From cysteine to phenylalanine, the CDR3 is 14 amino acids long. The read is trimmed to its CDR3 DNA, 42 bases read in frame from base 1. CDR1 and CDR2 (GTSNPN, SVGIG) derive from the germline V gene (reference sequence). In the prospective study, participants were roughly 18 to 89 years old, resided in fewer than 25 geographic areas of the United States, and were enrolled through a virtual design. Cohort assignment in the prospective study relied on participant-reported clinical history from a screening survey and a study questionnaire. Recovered participants in ImmuneRACE Cohort 3 were defined as having two consecutive negative NP/OP PCR tests, clearance from a healthcare professional, or resolution of symptoms. Mobile phlebotomists in the prospective study collected whole blood, serum and a nasopharyngeal or oropharyngeal swab from every participant. Prospective study participants could optionally give additional blood draws and questionnaires over a 2-month period. Before DNA extraction, blood samples from the prospective study were shipped at room temperature or frozen.

The sequence derives from a man in his sixties who had recovered from COVID-19. The chain couples TRBV30 to TRBJ1-6; 8 nucleotides in the junction match TRBD1. Sequencing used PBMCs or T cells enriched from blood (not recorded which). The DNA reads TGTGCCTGGAACTACGGACAGGGCCGATCACCCCTCCACTTT. It translates to CAWNYGQGRSPLHF.